This TCR beta chain was obtained from a study of cytomegalovirus exposure and HLA in healthy donors (dated by TCRdb to about 2017). Study-level background: According to an earlier analysis of 587 of the donors, 150 million to 200 million T cells yielded approximately 120 million unique TCR beta sequences and around 280 Gb of sequence data. In a later analysis, previously published TCR beta repertoires from several hundred donors were re-analyzed and high-resolution HLA genotyping was added so that TCR occurrence patterns could be studied. All discovery cohort repertoires had been generated on a single sequencing platform. An early release covering roughly 640 HLA-typed donors comprised about 300 gigabases of sequencing data and tens of millions of unique TCR sequences. In an earlier analysis of 587 of the donors, high-throughput TCR beta sequencing was used to judge whether each TCR beta V gene segment behaved as functional or pseudogenic. Of the roughly 400 genotyped donors, over 70% fell in the genetic ancestry cluster associated with self-reported Caucasian donors. Besides the first cohort of around 700 subjects, a separate validation cohort made up of roughly 120 different subjects was used. High-throughput TCR immunosequencing, statistical association of individual TCRs with disease status, and machine learning were combined to predict cytomegalovirus infection status. Typing coverage varied by locus: about 629-630 donors for A, B, C, DRB1 and DQB1; approximately 500 for DQA1; some 610 for DPA1; under 490 for DPB1. Rather than using new phenotypic data, the later analysis identified candidate immune exposures from TCR beta sequences and from how often those sequences occurred across donors. Among around 400 genotyped donors of the cohort, an average of roughly 230,000 unique TCR beta nucleotide sequences was sequenced per donor, of which approximately 18% were non-productive. The study used immunosequencing to profile the T cell repertoires of under 700 subjects and linked those repertoires to cytomegalovirus serostatus. Donor age, sex, ethnicity and CMV serostatus were compiled together with the repertoire data. A later genetic analysis took genome-wide SNP genotypes for about three fifths of the roughly 700 donors and used that subset as a discovery cohort. Four to six DR-DQ haplotypes were handled as single units for association and clustering, since linkage in the cohort was strong. The aim of the study was to test whether cataloging public T cell receptors could identify signatures of past pathogen exposure. HLA typing covered class I and class II loci at four-digit resolution.

The library came from the immunoSEQ multiplex PCR assay. For the multiplex PCR, a mixture combining 60 forward primers for TCR Vbeta segments and 13 reverse primers for TCR Jbeta segments was used. The CDR3 region of rearranged TCR beta genes was amplified from genomic DNA by a multiplex PCR assay. Amplified TCR beta libraries were sequenced as 87-base-pair reads on the Illumina HiSeq System. Processing in the source paper ran as follows. A later analysis tallied approximately 87 million unique TCR beta chains across the 640 or so repertoires, and approximately 11 million of those chains were shared by two or more donors. A nearest-neighbor algorithm error-corrected the raw reads and collapsed the reads into unique sequences, merging closely related sequences to remove PCR and sequencing errors. CDR3 sequences were aligned to IMGT reference sequences to assign V, D and J gene segments. For a sequence to be retained, a match of at least six nucleotides to both a V gene segment and a J gene segment was required. Rearrangements were classified as productive when the CDR3 lacked stop codons and remained in frame with V and J, and all other rearrangements were classified as non-productive. Following IMGT convention, CDR3 was defined as the stretch from the second conserved V-encoded cysteine to the conserved J-encoded phenylalanine. Sequences without an unambiguous match to a single V gene segment were excluded from the earlier analysis of 450 to 750 of the donors. In an earlier analysis of approximately 590 of the donors, V segments were called functional above 56.7% productive rearrangements and were called segregating when the between-donor standard deviation exceeded 5%. A statistical classification framework was built to diagnose cytomegalovirus status from the catalog of TCR beta chain sequences. In a later analysis, V and J genes were assigned by comparing TCR nucleotide sequences against IMGT/GENE-DB human TR gene sequences. A later analysis assigned CDR3 sequences and most-parsimonious VDJ recombination scenarios with the TCRdist pipeline. In a later analysis, each TCR beta chain was defined by its CDR3 amino acid sequence together with its V-gene family, and reads lacking a unique V-gene family were excluded. To address suspected cross-contamination and a sequencing artifact, a later analysis removed a few hundred highly shared, low-generation-probability nucleotide sequences. In a later analysis, a clonal expansion index was calculated for each public chain from normalized within-repertoire ranks of inferred template counts. A later analysis computed generation probabilities with a VDJ recombination model fitted to out-of-frame rearrangements, and checked the results against IGoR. In a later analysis, hypergeometric tests were used to score TCR-TCR, TCR-HLA and TCR-CMV co-occurrence, with a repertoire-size bias correction applied to TCR pairs. A later analysis estimated false discovery rates by permuting HLA or CMV assignments 20 times. In a later analysis, co-occurring TCRs were grouped with DBSCAN, and TCRdist sequence similarity was added when clustering was performed within HLA-allele-positive subsets. Repertoires with fewer than 30,000 or more than 120,000 public chains, plus five repertoires with anomalous nucleotide sharing, were excluded from co-occurrence clustering. This immuneACCESS table, as held by TCRdb, lists in-frame sequences with V and J called but not all clones. Of the missing ones, under half trace to an unresolved V gene in checked studies; the others have no known cause. V, J and clone size were drawn from that table, and D and trimming were deduced from the DNA. Counted in this sample were 130,000 or so clones; around 79% of them appeared once. The ten most abundant clones make up 6% to 8% of the sample.

Details on this clone: Its antigen is currently not known. No quality values exist for individual bases; no much larger clone is one base distant.

In total, more than 500 healthy bone marrow donors made up the cohort. Cohort members were all nominally healthy when sampled, although unrecorded immune exposures were likely present. The donor was CMV seronegative and was included in the group of a few hundred seronegative cohort members. Every donor gave a peripheral blood sample, and the peripheral blood mononuclear cells from that sample were used for TCR beta sequencing. The Qiagen DNeasy Blood Extraction Kit was used to extract genomic DNA from the blood cell samples. Summary of the overall study and its limitations: Across donors, most TCR sequences were observed very rarely, whereas some public TCRs were present in many individuals. According to a later analysis, most CMV-associated TCR beta chains appeared to be HLA-restricted, and the HLA associations seemed to be driven largely by CMV exposure. Because some donors lacked HLA typing at each locus, the association tests relied only on the typed subset. CMV serostatus was the only immune exposure information available for the cohort. In a later analysis, TCR association rates were found to vary across HLA loci, with the most associated TCRs seen for DRB1 alleles and the fewest for HLA-C alleles. The cohort was sequenced for TCR beta chains only, and without alpha or paired-chain data the features that could be detected were limited. Presence/absence analyses assumed roughly uniform sequencing depth across donors, an assumption that may not hold. An earlier analysis of around 600 of the donors showed that most TCR beta V segments appeared in productive rearrangements either about 90% or about 30% of the time, which broadly matched IMGT annotations. Because the 87-base-pair reads could not distinguish some IMGT-functional V segments, including TRBV6-2 and TRBV6-3, those segments were excluded. A few of the identified cytomegalovirus-associated TCR beta chains were confirmed in vitro to be specific for cytomegalovirus antigens. A further reported finding was that TCR beta sequences accurately predicted the HLA-A and HLA-B alleles for most subjects in the first cohort. In a later analysis, some 17,000 TCR beta sequences were associated with specific HLA alleles at a false discovery rate of 0.05. A cluster of highly shared sequence variants was judged likely to be a technical artifact of the sequencing pipeline. In a later analysis, HLA-associated TCR beta chains were found to be more clonally expanded and to have lower generation probabilities than equally common non-associated chains. According to a later genetic analysis, donors in an Asian-associated ancestry cluster had fewer N-insertions in productive TCRs than the approximately 700-donor mean. Linkage disequilibrium might explain the correlated functional status among segregating V segments, but an unknown experimental factor could not be excluded. A later genetic analysis associated a missense DCLRE1C variant with V-gene and J-gene trimming of TCR beta chains, and an independent cohort replicated the association. When HLA alleles, especially DR and DQ, strongly co-occurred, TCR associations were difficult to assign to individual alleles. Seventeen rarely observed V segments, including chromosome 9 orphons, were excluded from the earlier analysis of several hundred of the donors because counts were too low. In the study, some 180 TCR beta chains were listed as associated with cytomegalovirus. Several of the top co-occurrence clusters appeared to be linked to parvovirus B19, influenza, CMV and Epstein-Barr virus, according to a later analysis. The authors suggested that the approach could potentially be generalized to other disease states and immunological phenotypes. Cytomegalovirus status was reported to be diagnosed by the classifier with high specificity and sensitivity in both the original and validation cohorts.

Based on the germline V gene, the CDR1 and CDR2 sequences are SNHLY and FYNNEI. V lost 8 bases and J lost 0 bases, and the count of bases not matched to a germline gene is 9. CDR3 length: 15 amino acids, cysteine to phenylalanine. Kept here is only the CDR3 DNA, which spans 45 bases and is read in frame from base 1. The sequenced sample was PBMCs. This TCR came from a middle-aged woman in good health and CMV-seronegative. The chain is assembled from TRBV2 and TRBJ2-7, with 8 central nucleotides matching TRBD2. The DNA reads as follows: TGTGCCAGCCAAGCGGGGGTCACCAACTCCTACGAGCAGTACTTC. Its coded protein is CASQAGVTNSYEQYF.